Listed below are T cell receptor beta chains from one sample, sequenced in a study of molecular identifiers for immune sequencing clone quantification. TCRdb called the PCR reads again in MiXCR, with one record for every CDR3 protein. The sample holds approximately 550,000 distinct CDR3 sequences; less than 30% are singletons and the top ten take just over 0.75%. The sample consisted of naive CD8+ T cells from blood, with Jurkat cell RNA spiked in. The receptor set was obtained from a human donor in good health. Some libraries in this study had Jurkat cell RNA spiked in. CDR3s leave out the opening cysteine and the closing phenylalanine or tryptophan. Fields, in order: V gene, J gene, CDR3 protein.

V: TRBV4-3; J: TRBJ1-3; CDR3: ASSQGAGGDGNTIY
V: TRBV27; J: TRBJ2-5; CDR3: ASRYQGGETQY
V: TRBV9; J: TRBJ2-7; CDR3: ASSAADSSYEQY
V: TRBV3-1; J: TRBJ1-2; CDR3: ASSQDPSPGAYGYT
V: TRBV28; J: TRBJ1-4; CDR3: ASEGPREKLF
V: TRBV28; J: TRBJ2-3; CDR3: ASSSQNSDTQY
V: TRBV19; J: TRBJ2-3; CDR3: ASGGEALAQY
V: TRBV7-9; J: TRBJ2-3; CDR3: ASSLGLAGRDTQY
V: TRBV7-9; J: TRBJ1-1; CDR3: ASSGQQGARPGDTEAF
V: TRBV5-1; J: TRBJ2-3; CDR3: ASSPGEGATD
V: TRBV12-3/TRBV12-4; J: TRBJ2-3; CDR3: ASSSTGVPDTQY
V: TRBV12-3/TRBV12-4; J: TRBJ2-7; CDR3: ASSLMRGGGYEQY
V: TRBV2; J: TRBJ2-3; CDR3: ASSDGQGTNTQY
V: TRBV5-4; J: TRBJ2-5; CDR3: ASSFRDGKETQY
V: TRBV3-1; J: TRBJ2-5; CDR3: ASSSNVVFFETQY
V: TRBV23-1; J: TRBJ2-1; CDR3: ACSQSIPTGGIGYEQF
V: TRBV7-9; J: TRBJ1-1; CDR3: ASSLPLDTEAF
V: TRBV4-1; J: TRBJ2-3; CDR3: ASSQLIQGGDTQY
V: TRBV10-3; J: TRBJ1-1; CDR3: AISVSRGNTEAF
V: TRBV7-9; J: TRBJ2-7; CDR3: ASSLAPEVYEQY